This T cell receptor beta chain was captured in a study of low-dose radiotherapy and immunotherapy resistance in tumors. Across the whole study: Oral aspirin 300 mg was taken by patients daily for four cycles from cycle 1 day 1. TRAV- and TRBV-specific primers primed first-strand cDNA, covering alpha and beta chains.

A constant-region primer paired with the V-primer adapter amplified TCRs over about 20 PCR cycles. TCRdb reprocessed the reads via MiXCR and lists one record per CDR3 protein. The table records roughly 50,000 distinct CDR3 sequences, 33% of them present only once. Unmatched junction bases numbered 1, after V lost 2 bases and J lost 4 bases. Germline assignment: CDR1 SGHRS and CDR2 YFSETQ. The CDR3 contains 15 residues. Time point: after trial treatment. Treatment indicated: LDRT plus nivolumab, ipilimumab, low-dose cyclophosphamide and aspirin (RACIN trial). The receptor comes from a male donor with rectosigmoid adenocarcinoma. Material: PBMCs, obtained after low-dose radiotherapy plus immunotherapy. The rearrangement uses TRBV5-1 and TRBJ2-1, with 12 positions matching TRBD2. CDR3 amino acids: CASSLTSGRYNEQFF. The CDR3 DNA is TGCGCCAGCAGCTTAACTAGCGGGAGGTACAATGAGCAGTTCTTC.